This section outlines one T cell receptor beta chain sequence together with its context. Its antigen is still unknown. The DNA is omitted, as the CDR3 cannot be located on it reliably, and the CDR3 follows TCRdb's listing. This sample was included in a study of cytomegalovirus exposure and HLA in healthy donors. Study-level information: Earlier findings included more than 95 million unique TCR beta sequences obtained from about 170 million T cells. The study, taken as a whole, reports: The study listed approximately 170 cytomegalovirus-associated TCR beta chains.

The PCR was carried out with 60 Vbeta primers and 13 Jbeta primers. Generated by immunoSEQ multiplex PCR, the TCRdb table keeps only in-frame clones and is missing some. Among fewer than 95,000 clones listed, 65% to 80% were seen once. The sequence was obtained from a middle-aged man in good health and CMV-seronegative. The sequenced material came from PBMCs.

CDR3 sequence reads: CASSLSSGQGGSPLHF. This chain connects TRBV5-1 to TRBJ1-6. The CDR3 spans 16 amino acids, including both terminal residues. Germline lookup yields CDR1 SGHRS and CDR2 YFSETQ.